The following is a TCR beta chain sequence with its context. Its antigen is not known. The V gene end was trimmed by 6 bases and the J gene end by 3 bases; junction bases not matched to a gene: 1. This CDR3 is built from 14 residues. Looked up from germline, CDR1 is MDHEN and CDR2 is SYDVKM. The sample comes from a study of shared clonotypes between healthy human individuals. Study-level points and caveats: Researchers found naive subsets generally carried larger estimated richness than memory subsets.

Once extracted for a subset, genomic DNA was divided evenly among several immunoSEQ plates. About 30,000 T cell genomes, or approximately 0.2 ug DNA, went into the sorted-subset replicate PCRs. Generated by immunoSEQ multiplex PCR, the TCRdb table keeps only in-frame clones and is missing some. This sample has fewer than 1.4 million clones; around 78% occur once, and the top ten carry around 0.6%. The sample taken for sequencing was memory CD4+ T cells from PBMCs. Subset reported: CD45RA-negative fraction. This chain joins TRBV28 and TRBJ2-2; TRBD1 matches 10 bases. The clonotype originates from a man between 18 and 29 years old in good health. Some clones in this sample may be carry-over from other donors' samples. The CDR3: CASSGQGDTGELFF. For the CDR3, the DNA is TGTGCCAGCAGCGGACAGGGGGACACCGGGGAGCTGTTTTTT.